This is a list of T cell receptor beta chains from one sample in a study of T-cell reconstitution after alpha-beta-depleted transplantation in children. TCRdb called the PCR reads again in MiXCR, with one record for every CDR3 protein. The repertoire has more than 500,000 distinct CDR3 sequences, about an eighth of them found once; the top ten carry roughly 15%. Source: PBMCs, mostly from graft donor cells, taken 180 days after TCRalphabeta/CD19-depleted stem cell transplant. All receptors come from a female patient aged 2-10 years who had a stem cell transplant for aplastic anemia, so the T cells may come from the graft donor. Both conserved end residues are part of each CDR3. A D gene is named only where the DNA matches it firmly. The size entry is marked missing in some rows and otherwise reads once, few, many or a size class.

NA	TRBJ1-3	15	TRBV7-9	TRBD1	TGTGCCAGCGGCGACCCCGACAGGGTGGGAAACACCATATATTTT	CASGDPDRVGNTIYF
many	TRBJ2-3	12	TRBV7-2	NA	TGTGCCAGCAGTCGAAGGGGAGATACGCAGTATTTT	CASSRRGDTQYF
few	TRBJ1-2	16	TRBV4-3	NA	TGCGCCAGCAGCCAAGGGTCTGACCGGACAGTTAATGGCTACACCTTC	CASSQGSDRTVNGYTF
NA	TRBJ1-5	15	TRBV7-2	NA	TGTGCCAGCAGCAGGGGACAAACTAGCAATCAGCCCCAGCATTTT	CASSRGQTSNQPQHF
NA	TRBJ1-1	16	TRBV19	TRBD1	TGTGCCAGTAGTATGGACAGGGGGCTAGTGAACACTGAAGCTTTCTTT	CASSMDRGLVNTEAFF
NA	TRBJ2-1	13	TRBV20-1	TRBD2	TGCAGTGCTAGAGGCGGGAGTGGCTATGAGCAGTTCTTC	CSARGGSGYEQFF
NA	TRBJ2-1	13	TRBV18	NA	TGTGCCAGCTCGCGCCAACAGGGCAATGAGCAGTTCTTC	CASSRQQGNEQFF
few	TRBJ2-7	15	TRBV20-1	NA	TGCAGTGCTAGGGAGGGACACTCGGGAGCCTACGAGCAGTACTTC	CSAREGHSGAYEQYF
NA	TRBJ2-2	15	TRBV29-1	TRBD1	TGCAGCGTTGTTCGGGACAGAATGAACACCGGGGAGCTGTTTTTT	CSVVRDRMNTGELFF
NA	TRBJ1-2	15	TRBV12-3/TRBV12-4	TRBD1	TGTGCCAGCAGTCTATACCGACAGGGGAGAAATGGCTACACCTTC	CASSLYRQGRNGYTF
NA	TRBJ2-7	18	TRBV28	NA	TGTGCCAGCAGCCCCCGGGGCGCGGGCGACAGGTTCTCCTACGAGCAGTACTTC	CASSPRGAGDRFSYEQYF
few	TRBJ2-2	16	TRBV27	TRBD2	TGTGCCAGCAGAGGGACTAGCGGGGCGAACACCGGGGAGCTGTTTTTT	CASRGTSGANTGELFF
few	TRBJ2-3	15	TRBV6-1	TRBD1	TGTGCCAACCAGGGACAGGGTGAAGAACCAGATACGCAGTATTTT	CANQGQGEEPDTQYF
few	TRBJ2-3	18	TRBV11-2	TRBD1	TGTGCCAGCAGCTTAGGGGGACAGGGAATATCTTCGGCAGATACGCAGTATTTT	CASSLGGQGISSADTQYF
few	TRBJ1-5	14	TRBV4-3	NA	TGCGCCAGCTCGGGGGACACCGGGGGTCAGCCCCAGCATTTT	CASSGDTGGQPQHF
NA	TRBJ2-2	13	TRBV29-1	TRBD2	TGCAGCGTGGGCGGGAGGAGGGACGGGGAGCTGTTTTTT	CSVGGRRDGELFF
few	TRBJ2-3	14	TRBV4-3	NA	TGCGCCAGCAGCCAGGCATTCTTCACAGATACGCAGTATTTT	CASSQAFFTDTQYF
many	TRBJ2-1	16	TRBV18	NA	TGTGCCAGCTCACAGTCGAGCGCCAGCTCCTACAATGAGCAGTTCTTC	CASSQSSASSYNEQFF
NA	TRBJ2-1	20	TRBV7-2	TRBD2	TGTGCCAGCAGCTTACCGACTAGCGGGAGGATTCCCTCCTTTTACAATGAGCAGTTCTTC	CASSLPTSGRIPSFYNEQFF
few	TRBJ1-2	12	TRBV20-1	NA	TGCAGTGCTAATGACAGGAACTATGGCTACACCTTC	CSANDRNYGYTF
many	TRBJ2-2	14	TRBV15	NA	TGTGCCACCAGCACAGGGTTTCTTACCGGGGAGCTGTTTTTT	CATSTGFLTGELFF
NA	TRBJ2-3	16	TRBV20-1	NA	TGCAGTGCCCCACCCCCACTAGTAGGATCCACAGATACGCAGTATTTT	CSAPPPLVGSTDTQYF
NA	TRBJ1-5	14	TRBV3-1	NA	TGTGCCAGCAGCCAATCGGACAGCAATCAGCCCCAGCATTTT	CASSQSDSNQPQHF